A single sample gave rise to the 27 T cell receptor beta chains below, sequenced in a study of T cell clones after liver transplantation. The protocol was immunoSEQ multiplex PCR, while the TCRdb copy is restricted to in-frame clones and leaves out a portion. This sample carries nearly 55,000 clones, about four fifths of them seen once, and the ten largest clones take over 6.5%. The sequences come from CD4+ T cells from blood, collected before liver transplant. The receptor set was obtained from a human donor who received a liver transplant.

The J gene is TRBJ2-7, the V gene TRBV6-1, with D tentatively TRBD1 (7 bases). The CDR3 has 13 residues. Per the germline V gene, CDR1 is MNHNS and CDR2 is SASEGT. The ends were cut back, 5 bases at V and 3 bases at J, with 11 bases in the middle. CDR3 nucleotide sequence: TGTGCCAGCAGTTTGCGGGACAGCTACGAGCAGTACTTC. It specifies CASSLRDSYEQYF.

The J gene is TRBJ1-2, the V gene TRBV4-1; D possibly corresponds to TRBD1 (6 bases). The CDR3 covers 14 residues. Per the germline V gene, CDR1 is MGHRA and CDR2 is YSYEKL. The V gene lost 1 base and the J gene lost 7 bases, with 13 bases spanning the gap. The CDR3 is CASSQATGLGGYTF. CDR3 DNA sequence: TGCGCCAGCAGCCAAGCCACAGGGTTGGGTGGCTACACCTTC.

The CDR3 DNA reads TGTGCCAGCAGTTTGGCTTGGGGGAGTCAGCCCCAGCATTTT. Its protein is CASSLAWGSQPQHF. V and J are TRBV28 and TRBJ1-5; D perhaps matches TRBD1 (5 bases). V gave up 3 bases and J gave up 6 bases, with 12 bases separating them. Per the germline V gene, CDR1 is MDHEN and CDR2 is SYDVKM. The CDR3 loop spans 14 amino acids.

V is TRBV6-5 and J is TRBJ2-2; D gene ambiguous. The germline V gene has CDR1 MNHEY and CDR2 SVGAGI. The CDR3 runs 15 residues. V lost 0 bases, J lost 2 bases, and 7 bases lay in between. The CDR3 is CASSYSDGNTGELFF. The CDR3 DNA sequence: TGTGCCAGCAGTTACTCAGACGGAAACACCGGGGAGCTGTTTTTT.

The V gene is TRBV5-1, the J gene TRBJ2-1; 8 bases map to TRBD2. CDR1 is SGHRS, CDR2 YFSETQ, per germline. This CDR3 has 16 amino acids. With 6 bases clipped from V and 6 bases from J, the junction kept 14 bases outside the gene matches. Written as DNA, the CDR3 is TGCGCCAGCATGGGACTAGTTGGGGGGGCCGGCAATGAGCAGTTCTTC. Translated: CASMGLVGGAGNEQFF.

The chain employs TRBV5-1 and TRBJ2-2; D ambiguous. V dropped 0 bases and J dropped 2 bases, with 5 bases sitting between them. This CDR3 region has 14 residues. The germline V gene encodes CDR1 SGHRS and CDR2 YFSETQ. The CDR3 sequence is CASSLEGNTGELFF. The CDR3, as DNA: TGCGCCAGCAGCTTGGAAGGAAACACCGGGGAGCTGTTTTTT.

CDR3 region: CASSAFPLAGGFPKPFF. CDR3 bases: TGTGCCAGCAGCGCCTTCCCCCTAGCGGGGGGGTTTCCTAAACCGTTCTTC. The chain employs TRBV9 and TRBJ2-1; 12 bases line up with TRBD2. V was clipped by 3 bases and J by 15 bases; unmatched bases: 19. Germline CDR1 SGDLS, CDR2 YYNGEE. The CDR3 is 17 amino acids.

The chain is built from TRBV5-1 and TRBJ2-1; maybe TRBD1 (6 bases). The V end was cut by 0 bases, the J end by 6 bases, with 10 bases between. Germline loops: CDR1 SGHRS, CDR2 YFSETQ. The CDR3 loop spans 14 amino acids. The CDR3 bases are TGCGCCAGCAGCTTGGAGACAGGAGGCAATGAGCAGTTCTTC. This sequence encodes CASSLETGGNEQFF.

The rearrangement links TRBV7-8 to TRBJ2-6; TRBD2 matches at 9 bases. In germline, CDR1 is SGHVS, CDR2 FQNEAQ. J was trimmed by 0 bases and V by 10 bases; bases with no gene match: 10. This CDR3 has 17 residues. The CDR3 sequence: CAIPGLATISGANVLTF. CDR3 sequence (DNA): TGTGCCATCCCGGGACTAGCAACGATCTCTGGGGCCAACGTCCTGACTTTC.

For the CDR3, the DNA is TGTGCCAGCAGCCTACAGGGGGTAGTCGACGAGCAGTACTTC. It is translated as CASSLQGVVDEQYF. The V gene is TRBV7-9, the J gene TRBJ2-7, with 8 bases lining up with TRBD1. J was trimmed by 5 bases and V by 5 bases; bases with no gene match: 8. This CDR3 contains 14 residues. In germline, CDR1 is SEHNR, CDR2 FQNEAQ (reference sequence).

This clone was counted a single time. The V and J genes are TRBV6-5 and TRBJ2-7; perhaps TRBD2 as D (5 bases). Trimming removed 2 bases at V and 2 bases at J, with 10 bases between. Germline CDR1 reads MNHEY; CDR2 reads SVGAGI. This CDR3 contains 14 residues. CDR3 amino acids: CASSYDGNAYEQYF. CDR3 nucleotide sequence: TGTGCCAGCAGTTACGACGGGAACGCCTACGAGCAGTACTTC.

The sample holds one count of this clone. This chain joins TRBV7-3 and TRBJ2-7; no firm D call. The ends were cut back, 2 bases at V and 0 bases at J, with 11 bases in the middle. Germline V gene sequence: CDR1 SGHTA, CDR2 FQGTGA. The CDR3 totals 15 residues. This CDR3 is CASSLGRPGSYEQYF. For the CDR3, the DNA is TGTGCCAGCAGCTTAGGGCGACCGGGCTCCTACGAGCAGTACTTC.

A word on this clone: At one of its ends the junction is not consistent with the germline gene, which may arise from a read error. The chain employs TRBV4-3 and TRBJ2-3; TRBD2 matches at 9 bases. Germline CDR1 and CDR2: LGHNA and YSLEER. The CDR3 has 12 amino acids. The DNA for the CDR3 is TGCGCCAGCAGCCAACCGGGACTAGCATTACATTTT. This sequence encodes CASSQPGLALHF.

The chain links TRBV30 to TRBJ2-5, with D unclear. This CDR3 has 16 amino acids. CDR1 is GTSNPN, CDR2 SVGIG, per germline (reference sequence). V lost 5 bases to trimming and J lost 0 bases, with 19 bases between them. The CDR3, as DNA: TGTGCCTGGGCAGGCGTGGGCGGAGCCTACCAAGAGACCCAGTACTTC. This codes for CAWAGVGGAYQETQYF. Looking up the rest from reference TRBV30 and TRBJ2-5 gives the full variable domain: SQTIHQWPATLVQPVGSPLSLECTVEGTSNPNLYWYRQAAGRGLQLLFYSVGIGQISSEVPQNLSASRPQDRQFILSSKKLLLSDSGFYLCAWAGVGGAYQETQYFGPGTRLLVL.

Here the CDR3 DNA reads TGTGCCAGCAGGCTCGGACTAGCGGCCACCGGGGAGCTGTTTTTT. Translation gives CASRLGLAATGELFF. The rearrangement joins TRBV7-6 to TRBJ2-2, with TRBD2 matching over 10 bases. Germline CDR1 and CDR2: SGHVS and FNYEAQ. V was pared by 6 bases and J by 4 bases, with 5 bases of the junction left unmatched. CDR3 length: 15 residues.

The genes are TRBV30 and TRBJ2-5; 7 bases align to TRBD1. The CDR3 is 13 residues long. CDR1 is GTSNPN, CDR2 SVGIG, per germline (reference sequence). The junction had 4 bases not matched to a gene; V was cut back by 0 bases and J by 6 bases. CDR3 loop: CAWSVTGVQTQYF. The CDR3, as DNA: TGTGCCTGGAGTGTTACAGGGGTTCAGACCCAGTACTTC.

This chain's CDR3 is CASRGQGATEAFF. The CDR3 DNA reads as TGTGCCAGTAGAGGACAGGGGGCCACTGAAGCTTTCTTT. This rearrangement joins TRBV19 to TRBJ1-1; 11 nucleotides agree with TRBD1. Germline V gives CDR1 LNHDA, CDR2 SQIVND (reference sequence). Trimming took 6 bases from V and 4 from J; bases not matched to a gene: 1. This CDR3 is 13 amino acids long. The full variable domain, with the rest looked up from reference TRBV19 and TRBJ1-1, is DGGITQSPKYLFRKEGQNVTLSCEQNLNHDAMYWYRQDPGQGLRLIYYSQIVNDFQKGDIAEGYSVSREKKESFPLTVTSAQKNPTAFYLCASRGQGATEAFFGQGTRLTVV.

The chain employs TRBV21-1 and TRBJ2-7; TRBD2 is taken as the D call from the table, unchecked against the DNA. TRBV21-1 is marked as a pseudogene. The CDR3 loop spans 16 amino acids. The CDR3 here is CASSTRYGLAGYEQYF. CDR3 bases: TGTGCCAGCAGTACCAGGTACGGACTAGCGGGGTACGAGCAGTACTTC.

This clone has more than one count but fewer than ten. The V and J genes are TRBV28 and TRBJ2-7; TRBD2 agrees at 13 bases. Trimming at V came to 2 bases and at J to 0 bases, leaving 4 bases not matched to a gene. CDR1 is MDHEN, CDR2 SYDVKM, per germline. This CDR3 region has 17 residues. This CDR3 is CASSLGTSGTSSYEQYF. The DNA for the CDR3 is TGTGCCAGCAGTTTAGGGACTAGCGGGACGAGCTCCTACGAGCAGTACTTC.

The CDR3 sequence: CASSTHSGLAGTQYF. For the CDR3, the DNA is TGTGCCAGCAGCACCCACAGTGGGCTTGCGGGGACCCAGTACTTC. The J gene is TRBJ2-5, the V gene TRBV11-1; D might be TRBD2 (5 bases). The CDR3 has 15 residues. The germline gives CDR1 SGHAT, CDR2 FQDESV (reference sequence). Trimming removed 5 bases at V and 7 bases at J, with 20 bases between.

This chain connects TRBV5-6 to TRBJ2-7, with 10 bases fitting TRBD2. With V trimmed by 4 bases and J by 1 base, 5 bases remained unmatched. The CDR3 has 15 residues. The germline V gene has CDR1 SGHDT and CDR2 YYEEEE. CDR3 sequence reads: CASSASGRVSYEQYF. The CDR3 DNA sequence: TGTGCCAGCAGCGCGAGCGGGAGGGTTTCCTACGAGCAGTACTTC.

The sample holds many counts of this clone. V usage is TRBV11-1 and J usage is TRBJ2-1, with unresolved D. CDR1 SGHAT and CDR2 FQDESV come from the germline V gene (reference sequence). Trimming cost V 2 bases and J 10 bases, with 9 bases left between them. This CDR3 comprises 12 residues. CDR3 bases: TGTGCCAGCAGCTTAATAGGGCGCGAGCAGTTCTTC. It translates to CASSLIGREQFF.

The chain's CDR3 is CASSPLSSAYGYTF. In DNA, the CDR3 is TGTGCCAGCAGCCCCCTCTCGTCGGCCTATGGCTACACCTTC. The chain links TRBV7-6 to TRBJ1-2; D unresolved. V lost 5 bases to trimming and J lost 4 bases, with 14 bases between them. Germline CDR1 SGHVS, CDR2 FNYEAQ. The CDR3 extends over 14 amino acids.

This clone was observed a few times. The rearrangement links TRBV7-9 to TRBJ1-5, with 9 bases identical to TRBD1. CDR3 size: 15 residues. Unmatched junction bases numbered 7, after V lost 4 bases and J lost 6 bases. CDR1 is SEHNR, CDR2 FQNEAQ, per germline (reference sequence). The CDR3 protein is CASSSSGTGRQPQHF. The CDR3 nucleotides read TGTGCCAGCAGCTCGTCCGGGACAGGGCGTCAGCCCCAGCATTTT.

This CDR3 reads CASSLKNGQGLTGELFF. CDR3 in DNA: TGTGCCAGCAGCTTAAAGAACGGACAGGGACTCACCGGGGAGCTGTTTTTT. V and J are TRBV5-5 and TRBJ2-2, with TRBD1 matching over 8 bases. V lost 2 bases and J lost 4; bases outside the gene matches: 10. Per germline, CDR1 SGHKS and CDR2 YYEKEE (reference sequence). This CDR3 spans 17 amino acids.

The chain employs TRBV19 and TRBJ2-7, with TRBD1 matching 7 bases. This CDR3 comprises 13 residues. Per germline, CDR1 LNHDA and CDR2 SQIVND (reference sequence). V dropped 6 bases and J dropped 8; count of bases not matched to a gene: 10. The CDR3 is CASSQTGARQQYF. The CDR3 bases are TGTGCCAGTAGCCAAACAGGGGCAAGACAGCAGTACTTC.

The J gene is TRBJ1-4, the V gene TRBV19; D is unresolved. Trimming cost V 4 bases and J 3 bases, with 9 bases left between them. CDR3 length: 14 amino acids. From germline, CDR1 is LNHDA and CDR2 SQIVND (reference sequence). CDR3 DNA sequence: TGTGCCAGTAGTAGGGGTGCGGCTAATGAAAAACTGTTTTTT. Translation: CASSRGAANEKLFF. The full variable domain, rest sourced from reference TRBV19 and TRBJ1-4, is DGGITQSPKYLFRKEGQNVTLSCEQNLNHDAMYWYRQDPGQGLRLIYYSQIVNDFQKGDIAEGYSVSREKKESFPLTVTSAQKNPTAFYLCASSRGAANEKLFFGSGTQLSVL.